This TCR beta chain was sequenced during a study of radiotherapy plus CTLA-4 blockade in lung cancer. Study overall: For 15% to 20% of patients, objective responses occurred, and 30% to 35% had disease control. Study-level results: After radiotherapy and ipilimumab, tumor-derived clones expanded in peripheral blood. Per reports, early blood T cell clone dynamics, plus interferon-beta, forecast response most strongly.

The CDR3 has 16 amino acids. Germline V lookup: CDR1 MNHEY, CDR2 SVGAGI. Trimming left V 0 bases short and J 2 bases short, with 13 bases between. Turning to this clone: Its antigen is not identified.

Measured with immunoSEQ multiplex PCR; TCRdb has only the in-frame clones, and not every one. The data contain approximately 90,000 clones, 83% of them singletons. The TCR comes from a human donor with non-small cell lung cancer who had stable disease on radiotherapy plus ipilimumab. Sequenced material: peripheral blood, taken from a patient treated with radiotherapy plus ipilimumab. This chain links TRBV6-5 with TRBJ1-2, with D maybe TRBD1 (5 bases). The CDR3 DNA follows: TGTGCCAGCAGTTACTCGTTCGGAGCAGGGAACTATGGCTACACCTTC. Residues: CASSYSFGAGNYGYTF.